The T cell receptor (beta chain) under discussion was sequenced for a study of regulatory T cells in long-lasting Graves disease. CDR1 SEHNR and CDR2 FQNEAQ come from the germline V gene (reference sequence). The CDR3 extends over 16 amino acids. Trimming cost V 4 bases and J 5 bases, with 21 bases left between them. Study-level results: TCR diversity in persistent Graves' patients was below that of newly diagnosed ones. New patients shared approximately 970 public clonotypes, and persistent patients shared more, with approximately 2,600.

Concerning this clonotype: Antigen specificity is unknown.

CDR3-region Arm-PCR and iRepertoire HTBI primers produced the TCR beta libraries. Per the original data handling: Identification of gene segments yielded some 60 TRBV and about 14 TRBJ across samples. TCRdb passed the multiplex PCR reads through MiXCR, listing each CDR3 protein once. None of the V and J calls come from the authors' own analysis; TCRdb made them. The profile covers a few hundred thousand distinct CDR3 sequences, with around a fifth appearing a single time and about an eighth taken by the ten largest. Noted time point: persistent/refractory GD, antithyroid drugs over 5 years with positive TRAb. From PBMCs, RNA was extracted and then used to make the TCR library. The collection involved drawing approximately 9.9 milliliters of peripheral blood into EDTA tubes.

The material was peripheral blood mononuclear cells (PBMCs), obtained when the disease was refractory, from a patient treated with antithyroid drugs. The clonotype comes from a female donor with Graves disease. V and J are TRBV7-9 and TRBJ2-7; D uncertain. In DNA, the CDR3 is TGTGCCAGCAGCTATGAGTTCGGAACAGACTTGGACGAGCAGTACTTC. Translated, it gives CASSYEFGTDLDEQYF.